This TCR beta chain was captured in a study of T cells in Graves' hyperthyroidism and ophthalmopathy. Amplification targeted TCR beta CDR3 regions from RNA transcripts. RT-PCR in the first round (using the HTBI primer set) targeted the TCR CDR3. TCRdb itself ran the multiplex PCR reads through MiXCR, one entry per CDR3 protein. The table lists roughly 300,000 distinct CDR3 sequences, less than 30% of them singletons. Per germline, CDR1 SGHRS and CDR2 YFSETQ. Trimming pared 2 bases from V and 4 bases from J, leaving 12 bases between. The CDR3 length is 14 residues. This clonotype was seen ten or more times.

This sequence originates from a middle-aged man with Graves' hyperthyroidism that later progressed to Graves' ophthalmopathy. The sample was blood. This sequence joins TRBV5-1 and TRBJ1-1; D perhaps matches TRBD1 (5 bases). The CDR3 is CASSLFAGLTEAFF. The CDR3 DNA reads as TGCGCCAGCAGCTTATTCGCAGGGCTCACTGAAGCTTTCTTT. The variable domain in full, completed from reference TRBV5-1 and TRBJ1-1, reads KAGVTQTPRYLIKTRGQQVTLSCSPISGHRSVSWYQQTPGQGLQFLFEYFSETQRNKGNFPGRFSGRQFSNSRSEMNVSTLELGDSALYLCASSLFAGLTEAFFGQGTRLTVV.